The 31 T cell receptor beta chains in this list originate from one sample, sequenced in a study of T cell changes during pregnancy in multiple sclerosis. The repertoire was sequenced with immunoSEQ multiplex PCR; TCRdb's copy has only in-frame clones and lacks some. Altogether around 95,000 clones are present, approximately 93% being singletons, with the ten largest covering 1.5% to 2%. The sample in question was peripheral blood, obtained after pregnancy. These receptors all come from a female donor in good health, enrolled as a control in a pregnancy study.

The chain uses TRBV5-8 and TRBJ1-5; 7 bases align to TRBD1. The CDR3 runs to 14 residues. Looked up from germline, CDR1 is SGHTS and CDR2 is YDEGEE. V lost 2 bases and J lost 5; bases outside the gene matches: 4. CDR3 sequence: CASSLGGSHQPQHF. DNA for the CDR3: TGTGCCAGCAGCTTAGGGGGCTCACATCAGCCCCAGCATTTT.

The chain carries TRBV15 and TRBJ2-1, with D possibly being TRBD2 (6 bases). There are 13 residues in the CDR3. Looked up from germline, CDR1 is LNHNV and CDR2 is YYDKDF (reference sequence). V lost 0 bases and J lost 9, with 9 bases in between. The CDR3 here is CATSREQGGEQFF. The CDR3 region has the DNA TGTGCCACCAGCAGAGAGCAGGGAGGTGAGCAGTTCTTC. Full variable domain (remainder filled in from reference TRBV15 and TRBJ2-1): DAMVIQNPRYQVTQFGKPVTLSCSQTLNHNVMYWYQQKSSQAPKLLFHYYDKDFNNEADTPDNFQSRRPNTSFCFLDIRSPGLGDTAMYLCATSREQGGEQFFGPGTRLTVL.

The gene calls are TRBV19 and TRBJ2-2; TRBD2 matches at 7 bases. Trimming took 1 base from V and 4 from J; bases not matched to a gene: 6. Germline V lookup: CDR1 LNHDA, CDR2 SQIVND (reference sequence). CDR3 length equals 16 residues. The CDR3 DNA is TGTGCCAGTAGTATAGTTGGGGGGGGGAGCACCGGGGAGCTGTTTTTT. Translated, it gives CASSIVGGGSTGELFF.

In its sample, this clone was seen once. V gene TRBV25-1 combines with J gene TRBJ2-2; 7 bases match TRBD1. Losses at the gene ends were 2 bases for V and 4 bases for J; bases not matched to a gene: 1. The CDR3 totals 14 residues. CDR1 is MGHDK, CDR2 SYGVNS, per germline. The CDR3 coding sequence is TGTGCCAGCAGTGAAAACAGGGGCACCGGGGAGCTGTTTTTT. Protein product: CASSENRGTGELFF.

The V call is TRBV5-4, the J call TRBJ1-1, with D tentatively TRBD1 (5 bases). V lost 4 bases, J lost 1 base, and 11 bases lay in between. This CDR3 region has 14 residues. The V gene's germline CDR1 is SGHNT and CDR2 YYREEE (reference sequence). CDR3 bases: TGTGCCAGCAGCCCCCCGGACACGAACACTGAAGCTTTCTTT. This codes for CASSPPDTNTEAFF.

The gene calls are TRBV6-1 and TRBJ2-7, with D possibly matching TRBD1 (5 bases). Per the germline V gene, CDR1 is MNHNS and CDR2 is SASEGT. The ends were cut back, 4 bases at V and 3 bases at J, with 10 bases in the middle. This CDR3 comprises 13 residues. The DNA for the CDR3 is TGTGCCAGCAGTGGACAGCTCCGCTACGAGCAGTACTTC. It encodes CASSGQLRYEQYF.

The chain uses TRBV5-1 and TRBJ2-1; tentative D call: TRBD1 (6 bases). The CDR3 sequence is 15 residues long. The ends were cut back, 3 bases at V and 5 bases at J, with 15 bases in the middle. Looked up from germline, CDR1 is SGHRS and CDR2 is YFSETQ. The CDR3 loop reads CASSYGTRLNNEQFF. The CDR3 DNA reads as TGCGCCAGCAGCTACGGGACAAGGCTCAACAATGAGCAGTTCTTC. Full variable domain (rest looked up from reference TRBV5-1 and TRBJ2-1): KAGVTQTPRYLIKTRGQQVTLSCSPISGHRSVSWYQQTPGQGLQFLFEYFSETQRNKGNFPGRFSGRQFSNSRSEMNVSTLELGDSALYLCASSYGTRLNNEQFFGPGTRLTVL.

The CDR3 bases are TGTGCCAGCAGTTACTCTGGGGGAGGGCCCTACGAGCAGTACTTC. This encodes CASSYSGGGPYEQYF. This chain links TRBV6-5 with TRBJ2-7, with 7 bases that match TRBD2. The CDR3 spans 15 residues. Trimming cost V 0 bases and J 2 bases; bases outside gene matches: 4. Germline-derived CDR1 and CDR2 are MNHEY and SVGAGI.

The rearrangement links TRBV27 to TRBJ1-5; D is perhaps TRBD1 (5 bases). This CDR3 spans 15 amino acids. V was pared by 2 bases and J by 4 bases, with 12 bases between. Per the germline V gene, CDR1 is MNHEY and CDR2 is SMNVEV (reference sequence). The DNA for the CDR3 is TGTGCCAGCAGTTTAAACCGACAGCCTAATCAGCCCCAGCATTTT. Translation: CASSLNRQPNQPQHF.

The chain combines TRBV10-2 with TRBJ1-5, with TRBD1 identical over 9 bases. This CDR3 region has 15 residues. Germline-derived CDR1 and CDR2 are WSHSY and SAAADI. V gave up 6 bases and J gave up 7 bases; unmatched junction bases: 10. The CDR3 bases are TGCGCCAGCAGACCAGGACAGGGGAATACCCAGCCCCAGCATTTT. Translating gives CASRPGQGNTQPQHF.

This clone has a single count. The genes are TRBV30 and TRBJ2-7, with 7 nucleotides matching TRBD1. The CDR3 contains 13 residues. The ends lost 5 bases at V and 3 bases at J; junction bases unmatched: 7. Per germline, CDR1 GTSNPN and CDR2 SVGIG (reference sequence). The CDR3 DNA follows: TGTGCCTGGGGTGGACAGGAGGACTACGAGCAGTACTTC. Protein sequence: CAWGGQEDYEQYF.

The chain couples TRBV28 to TRBJ2-7, with 8 bases matching TRBD2. CDR1 is MDHEN and CDR2 is SYDVKM in the germline V gene. J was trimmed by 2 bases and V by 2 bases; bases with no gene match: 8. The CDR3 consists of 16 residues. CDR3 bases: TGTGCCAGCAGTTTACTCTCCTTTAGCGGGACCTACGAGCAGTACTTC. Translating gives CASSLLSFSGTYEQYF.

The chain employs TRBV4-2 and TRBJ2-2; 7 bases agree with TRBD2. Germline V gene data show CDR1 as LGHNA and CDR2 as YNFKEQ. The CDR3 runs to 13 residues. V shed 11 bases and J 1 base; nucleotides not matched to a gene: 4. The CDR3 sequence is CAVGLENTGELFF. In DNA form, the CDR3 reads TGTGCCGTAGGACTAGAGAACACCGGGGAGCTGTTTTTT.

V gene TRBV27 combines with J gene TRBJ2-3; 9 bases are shared with TRBD2. CDR1 is MNHEY, CDR2 SMNVEV, per germline (reference sequence). The V gene end was trimmed by 6 bases and the J gene end by 2 bases; junction bases not matched to a gene: 12. The CDR3 is 17 residues long. The CDR3 nucleotides are TGTGCCAGCAGCCGAATGGAGCTAGCGGGATCCACAGATACGCAGTATTTT. Protein product: CASSRMELAGSTDTQYF.

The rearrangement uses TRBV7-2 and TRBJ2-7, with D possibly matching TRBD1 (7 bases). In germline, CDR1 is SGHTA, CDR2 FQGNSA. This CDR3 has 15 amino acids. V lost 4 bases, J lost 4 bases, and 17 bases lay in between. CDR3 nucleotides: TGTGCCAGCAGCTACCAAGGGGCAGGGGGGTACGAGCAGTACTTC. Translating it yields CASSYQGAGGYEQYF.

This chain uses TRBV9 with TRBJ2-2, with D perhaps TRBD1 (5 bases). Germline assignment: CDR1 SGDLS and CDR2 YYNGEE. Trimming pared 0 bases from V and 7 bases from J, leaving 7 bases between. CDR3 length equals 13 residues. The CDR3 DNA follows: TGTGCCAGCAGCGTAGAGGGGTACGGGGAGCTGTTTTTT. Amino acid sequence: CASSVEGYGELFF.

CDR3: CASAVLAEHLHEQYF. The CDR3 nucleotides read TGTGCCAGCGCAGTCTTAGCGGAACACCTGCACGAGCAGTACTTC. The chain links TRBV6-6 to TRBJ2-7; D is perhaps TRBD2 (6 bases). CDR1 is MNHNY, CDR2 SVGAGI, per germline (reference sequence). The CDR3 loop spans 15 amino acids. Trimming shortened V by 8 bases and J by 5 bases, and 22 bases separated the two germline ends.

The genes are TRBV7-2 and TRBJ2-7; the match to TRBD2 covers 7 bases. V lost 4 bases to trimming and J lost 6 bases; unmatched junction nucleotides: 12. Germline CDR1 SGHTA, CDR2 FQGNSA. The CDR3 is made up of 15 amino acids. CDR3 amino acids: CASSSEAGFLAEQYF. In DNA form, the CDR3 reads TGTGCCAGCAGCTCCGAAGCGGGGTTCTTGGCCGAGCAGTACTTC.

CDR3 region: CASSLASGNYEQYF. CDR3 sequence (DNA): TGTGCCAGCAGCTTGGCTAGCGGGAACTACGAGCAGTACTTC. The chain employs TRBV5-4 and TRBJ2-7, with 9 bases that match TRBD2. V lost 0 bases and J lost 3; bases outside the gene matches: 1. The CDR3 totals 14 residues. Per germline, CDR1 SGHNT and CDR2 YYREEE (reference sequence).

The chain recombines TRBV6-1 with TRBJ1-2; D unclear. V was cut by 4 bases and J by 5 bases, with 8 bases left in between. The length of the CDR3 is 12 residues. Germline CDR1 reads MNHNS; CDR2 reads SASEGT. CDR3 loop: CASSATVYGYTF. CDR3 nucleotides: TGTGCCAGCAGTGCCACAGTTTATGGCTACACCTTC.

In this sample, this clone turned up a few times. The DNA for the CDR3 is TGCAGCGGCCACAGGGGCCCTGAAGCTTTCTTT. Encoded protein: CSGHRGPEAFF. The chain links TRBV29-1 to TRBJ1-1; 7 nucleotides line up with TRBD1. Germline CDR1 reads SQVTM; CDR2 reads ANQGSEA. The V and J ends lost 7 bases and 6 bases, in that order; junction bases with no gene match: 5. The CDR3 consists of 11 residues.

The rearrangement links TRBV30 to TRBJ1-6; 7 nucleotides match TRBD1. The junction had 2 bases not matched to a gene; V was cut back by 2 bases and J by 7 bases. The germline gives CDR1 GTSNPN, CDR2 SVGIG (reference sequence). CDR3 length: 13 amino acids. CDR3 in amino acids: CAWSPQGNSPLHF. Here the CDR3 DNA reads TGTGCCTGGAGTCCACAGGGGAATTCACCCCTCCACTTT.

V usage is TRBV5-1 and J usage is TRBJ1-2, with D hard to call. V was shortened by 5 bases and J by 0 bases, with 11 bases between the two germline ends. This CDR3 is 14 amino acids long. The V gene's germline CDR1 is SGHRS and CDR2 YFSETQ. The CDR3 DNA reads as TGCGCCAGCAGTCTCCGGGGAGCTAACTATGGCTACACCTTC. This encodes CASSLRGANYGYTF.

The chain links TRBV29-1 to TRBJ2-7; possibly TRBD2 for D (5 bases). From germline, CDR1 is SQVTM and CDR2 ANQGSEA. CDR3 size: 12 residues. V was pared by 1 base and J by 9 bases, with 13 bases between. The CDR3 reads CSVEGRDFVQYF. In DNA, the CDR3 is TGCAGCGTTGAAGGCCGGGATTTCGTGCAGTACTTC.

In this sample, this clone turned up a few times. The V and J genes are TRBV7-9 and TRBJ1-1; D possibly corresponds to TRBD1 (6 bases). The CDR3 is 14 amino acids. Germline CDR1 and CDR2: SEHNR and FQNEAQ (reference sequence). The V gene lost 8 bases and the J gene lost 3 bases, with 16 bases spanning the gap. CDR3 sequence: CASSSVGADTEAFF. The CDR3 region has the DNA TGTGCCAGCTCCTCGGTGGGGGCGGACACTGAAGCTTTCTTT.

The sample holds many counts of this clone. The chain employs TRBV7-9 and TRBJ2-1; a possible D gene is TRBD2 (5 bases). The V gene lost 3 bases and the J gene lost 8 bases, with 8 bases spanning the gap. CDR1 and CDR2 (germline): SEHNR, FQNEAQ (reference sequence). This CDR3 comprises 12 residues. The CDR3 DNA reads TGTGCCAGCAGCTTCCCGAGGGATGAGCAGTTCTTC. This gives the protein CASSFPRDEQFF.

V is TRBV10-3 and J is TRBJ2-1; D is undetermined. This CDR3 has 12 amino acids. Germline V gene lookup returns CDR1 ENHRY and CDR2 SYGVKD. V was cut by 2 bases and J by 8 bases, with 7 bases left in between. The CDR3 region has the DNA TGTGCCATCAGTGAGCTAGGAGATGAGCAGTTCTTC. It encodes CAISELGDEQFF.

V gene TRBV5-1 combines with J gene TRBJ1-1; a weak D match, TRBD1 (6 bases). The CDR3 is 13 amino acids. CDR1 is SGHRS and CDR2 is YFSETQ in the germline V gene. Trimming left V 6 bases short and J 1 base short, with 10 bases between. The CDR3 bases are TGCGCCAGCACCCAGACAGGGAACACTGAAGCTTTCTTT. Its translation is CASTQTGNTEAFF.

The V and J genes are TRBV5-4 and TRBJ2-6; 9 positions agree with TRBD1. Germline CDR1 and CDR2: SGHNT and YYREEE (reference sequence). There are 17 residues in the CDR3. The trim removed 0 bases at V and 4 bases at J, leaving 5 bases unmatched. CDR3 nucleotides: TGTGCCAGCAGCTTGGGAGGGACAGGGACCGGGGCCAACGTCCTGACTTTC. The encoded protein is CASSLGGTGTGANVLTF.

This chain uses TRBV27 with TRBJ1-1; TRBD1 aligns across 7 bases. The V and J ends lost 5 bases and 1 base, in that order; junction bases with no gene match: 1. The CDR3 extends over 13 amino acids. CDR1 is MNHEY and CDR2 is SMNVEV in the germline V gene (reference sequence). The CDR3 bases are TGTGCCAGCAGTCGACAGGGGAACACTGAAGCTTTCTTT. It specifies CASSRQGNTEAFF.

The chain is built from TRBV28 and TRBJ2-7; tentative D call: TRBD1 (5 bases). Looked up from germline, CDR1 is MDHEN and CDR2 is SYDVKM. The CDR3 consists of 15 residues. Trimming left V 5 bases short and J 0 bases short, with 14 bases between. The CDR3 bases are TGTGCCAGCAGTGTAACAGGCCTACCCTCCTACGAGCAGTACTTC. Amino acid sequence: CASSVTGLPSYEQYF.